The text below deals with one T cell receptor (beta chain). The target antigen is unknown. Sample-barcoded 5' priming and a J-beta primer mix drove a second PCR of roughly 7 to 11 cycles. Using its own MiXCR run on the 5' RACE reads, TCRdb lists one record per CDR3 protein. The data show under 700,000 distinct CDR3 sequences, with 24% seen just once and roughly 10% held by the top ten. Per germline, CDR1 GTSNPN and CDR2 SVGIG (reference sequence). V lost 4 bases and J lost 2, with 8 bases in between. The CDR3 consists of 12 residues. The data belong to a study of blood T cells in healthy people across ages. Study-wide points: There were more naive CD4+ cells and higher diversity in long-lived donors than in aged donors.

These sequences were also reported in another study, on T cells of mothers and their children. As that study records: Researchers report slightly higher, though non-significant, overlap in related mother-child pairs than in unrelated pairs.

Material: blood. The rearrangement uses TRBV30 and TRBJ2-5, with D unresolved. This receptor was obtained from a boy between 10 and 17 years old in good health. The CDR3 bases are TGTGCCTGGAATTCACGTCAAGAGACCCAGTACTTC. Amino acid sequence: CAWNSRQETQYF.